This entry lists 14 T cell receptor beta chains sequenced from one sample in a study of cytomegalovirus exposure and HLA in healthy donors. PCR employed 60 Vbeta and 13 Jbeta primers. Sequenced by immunoSEQ multiplex PCR; TCRdb stores in-frame clones only, minus some. This sample has about 120,000 clones; over 70% occur once, and the top ten carry approximately 3%. Sequencing was carried out using PBMCs. The origin of the receptors is a woman aged 35 to 49 in good health and CMV-seropositive.

The chain uses TRBV19 and TRBJ1-5; D ambiguous. V dropped 6 bases and J dropped 5 bases, with 11 bases sitting between them. The germline V gene encodes CDR1 LNHDA and CDR2 SQIVND (reference sequence). The CDR3 has 13 amino acids. Here the CDR3 DNA reads TGTGCCAGTAGCCAAAGGAGTTATCAGCCCCAGCATTTT. It is translated as CASSQRSYQPQHF.

For the CDR3, the DNA is TGTGCCAGTGGGGCCAGCATGAACACTGAAGCTTTCTTT. It is translated as CASGASMNTEAFF. V gene TRBV25-1 combines with J gene TRBJ1-1; the D gene is possibly TRBD1 (5 bases). Germline-derived CDR1 and CDR2 are MGHDK and SYGVNS. The CDR3 covers 13 residues. Trimming took 9 bases from V and 0 from J, leaving 11 bases between them.

The chain links TRBV27 to TRBJ1-2; TRBD1 matches 8 bases. Losses at the gene ends were 5 bases for V and 4 bases for J; bases not matched to a gene: 9. Germline CDR1 and CDR2: MNHEY and SMNVEV (reference sequence). The CDR3 spans 15 residues. CDR3 DNA sequence: TGTGCCAGCAGTCAAACAGGGGGGCTAGGCTATGGCTACACCTTC. This sequence encodes CASSQTGGLGYGYTF.

The CDR3 DNA is TGCGCCAGCAGTGAGTCAGGGACAGGCGGATTAAGGGAGCTGTTTTTT. It is translated as CASSESGTGGLRELFF. The gene calls are TRBV10-2 and TRBJ2-2; 8 bases are shared with TRBD1. From germline, CDR1 is WSHSY and CDR2 SAAADI. The CDR3 has 16 residues. V lost 0 bases, J lost 9 bases, and 9 bases stayed unmatched.

The rearrangement links TRBV6-1 to TRBJ1-4; 8 bases map to TRBD1. Germline CDR1 MNHNS, CDR2 SASEGT. The CDR3 is 14 residues long. V dropped 2 bases and J dropped 7; count of bases not matched to a gene: 3. CDR3 coding DNA: TGTGCCAGCAGTGAAAGCGGGACAGGTGAAAAACTGTTTTTT. It specifies CASSESGTGEKLFF.

V gene TRBV30 combines with J gene TRBJ1-6; 8 positions match TRBD1. The CDR3 totals 14 residues. In germline, CDR1 is GTSNPN, CDR2 SVGIG (reference sequence). Unmatched junction bases numbered 7, after V lost 3 bases and J lost 9 bases. CDR3 region: CAWSSGTGGSPLHF. The DNA for the CDR3 is TGTGCCTGGAGCTCCGGGACAGGAGGTTCACCCCTCCACTTT.

The V call is TRBV5-4, the J call TRBJ2-1, with D perhaps TRBD1 (6 bases). CDR1 SGHNT and CDR2 YYREEE come from the germline V gene (reference sequence). Trimming stripped 0 bases from V and 5 bases from J, with 12 bases between. This CDR3 spans 15 amino acids. The CDR3, as DNA: TGTGCCAGCAGCTTGGGCAGGGGTAAGGACAATGAGCAGTTCTTC. This gives the protein CASSLGRGKDNEQFF.

This clone was seen once. The V and J genes are TRBV4-2 and TRBJ2-5, with 7 nucleotides matching TRBD1. The J call may not be correct, given that the DNA end is closer to TRBJ2-7. Germline V lookup: CDR1 LGHNA, CDR2 YNFKEQ. The CDR3 is 15 amino acids. The CDR3 loop is CASSQKGQASYEQYF. The CDR3 coding sequence is TGTGCCAGCAGCCAAAAAGGACAGGCATCCTACGAGCAGTACTTC.

Only a few counts were recorded for this clone. The chain couples TRBV6-5 to TRBJ1-2, with 11 bases aligning to TRBD1. After removal of 2 bases from V and 6 bases from J, the junction contained 5 bases not matched to a gene. Germline loops: CDR1 MNHEY, CDR2 SVGAGI. CDR3 size: 15 residues. For the CDR3, the DNA is TGTGCCAGCAGTTACACGGACAGGGGGCGCGATGGCTACACCTTC. Its translation is CASSYTDRGRDGYTF.

The chain carries TRBV6-5 and TRBJ1-5, with 8 bases identical to TRBD1. Looked up from germline, CDR1 is MNHEY and CDR2 is SVGAGI. V trimming: 4 bases; J trimming: 1 base; junction bases outside the gene matches: 3. The CDR3 has 15 amino acids. DNA of the CDR3: TGTGCCAGCAGTTCCAGGGGGCCAAGCAATCAGCCCCAGCATTTT. It translates to CASSSRGPSNQPQHF.

The chain employs TRBV27 and TRBJ2-1, with 9 bases fitting TRBD2. CDR1 is MNHEY and CDR2 is SMNVEV in the germline V gene (reference sequence). The CDR3 is made up of 13 amino acids. With 11 bases clipped from V and 4 bases from J, the junction kept 6 bases outside the gene matches. CDR3 region: CAAAGGTYNEQFF. The CDR3, as DNA: TGTGCCGCCGCGGGGGGGACATACAATGAGCAGTTCTTC.

Notes on this clone: Mismatch with germline at one junction end may stem from a read error. Other DNA sequences in the same sample also yield this CDR3. CDR3 bases: TGTGCCAGTAGCTTACAGGGAAGCACAGATACGCAGTATTTT. Protein: CASSLQGSTDTQYF. The chain employs TRBV11-1 and TRBJ2-3; a possible D gene is TRBD1 (6 bases). Germline V gene data show CDR1 as SGHAT and CDR2 as FQDESV (reference sequence). The CDR3 consists of 14 residues.

The CDR3 sequence: CASSYSGGLFEAFF. CDR3 sequence (DNA): TGTGCCAGCAGTTACTCCGGGGGTCTGTTTGAAGCTTTCTTT. The chain recombines TRBV6-5 with TRBJ1-1; weak D call: TRBD1 (5 bases). There are 14 residues in the CDR3. The V gene's germline CDR1 is MNHEY and CDR2 SVGAGI. V was clipped by 0 bases and J by 7 bases, with 12 bases between them.

The rearrangement uses TRBV4-2 and TRBJ1-1; 10 nucleotides align to TRBD1. With 3 bases clipped from V and 0 bases from J, the junction kept 1 base outside the gene matches. This CDR3 has 15 residues. Germline V gene lookup returns CDR1 LGHNA and CDR2 YNFKEQ. Here the CDR3 reads CASSQTGGVNTEAFF. In nucleotides, the CDR3 is TGTGCCAGCAGCCAGACAGGGGGCGTGAACACTGAAGCTTTCTTT.